A single sample is the source of the 25 T cell receptor beta chains below, sequenced in a study of human T cells and chemical hapten exposure. TCRdb reprocessed the RACE reads via MiXCR and lists one record per CDR3 protein. The table records more than 55,000 distinct CDR3 sequences, around 10% of them present only once. Stated time point: patch test 1, 2 weeks after DPC sensitization. Specified treatment: therapeutic diphenylcyclopropenone sensitization with weekly scalp DPC. Sequencing was performed on whole blood, taken in connection with sensitization to the hapten diphenylcyclopropenone (DPC). These receptors all come from a woman between 35 and 50 years old with alopecia areata. Some clones in this sample may be carry-over from other donors' samples.

This clonotype was detected many times. J is TRBJ1-2 and V is TRBV7-3; D possibly corresponds to TRBD1 (5 bases). Germline-derived CDR1 and CDR2 are SGHTA and FQGTGA. V was shortened by 2 bases and J by 3 bases, with 10 bases between the two germline ends. This CDR3 spans 14 amino acids. The CDR3 region has the DNA TGTGCCAGCAGCTTAGAGGGGACCGACTATGGCTACACCTTC. Translation: CASSLEGTDYGYTF.

Ten or more counts support this clonotype. The rearrangement uses TRBV27 and TRBJ1-6; D might be TRBD1 (6 bases). Germline V lookup: CDR1 MNHEY, CDR2 SMNVEV (reference sequence). V lost 5 bases and J 0 bases, leaving 17 bases between the germline ends. This CDR3 is built from 18 residues. CDR3 protein: CASSLQGYTSSYNSPLHF. The DNA of the CDR3 is TGTGCCAGCAGTCTACAGGGATATACGAGCTCCTATAATTCACCCCTCCACTTT.

This clonotype was detected only a few times. This sequence joins TRBV6-6 and TRBJ2-1; D unresolved. V lost 6 bases, J lost 7 bases, and 10 bases lay in between. The CDR3 has 12 residues. From germline, CDR1 is MNHNY and CDR2 SVGAGI (reference sequence). CDR3 in DNA: TGTGCCAGCAGCCACCAAGGGAATGAGCAGTTCTTC. Translated, it gives CASSHQGNEQFF.

This clonotype was counted a few times. The chain employs TRBV20-1 and TRBJ2-1, with 9 positions matching TRBD2. The germline V gene encodes CDR1 DFQATT and CDR2 SNEGSKA (reference sequence). The CDR3 is 16 amino acids. V shed 6 bases, J shed 4 bases, and the junction held 13 bases outside the gene matches. The CDR3 DNA sequence: TGCAGTGCCCGAGGCCCAGCGGGGGGTTTTTACAATGAGCAGTTCTTC. Encoded protein: CSARGPAGGFYNEQFF.

The V gene is TRBV2, the J gene TRBJ2-6; either TRBD1 or TRBD2 may supply D (6 bases each). The CDR3 sequence is 16 residues long. The V and J ends lost 2 bases and 4 bases respectively, with 12 bases between them. Per the germline V gene, CDR1 is SNHLY and CDR2 is FYNNEI. The CDR3 reads CASSERSGAGANVLTF. CDR3 coding DNA: TGTGCCAGCAGTGAACGGTCGGGGGCCGGGGCCAACGTCCTGACTTTC.

This clonotype was seen repeatedly, ten times or more. The chain carries TRBV29-1 and TRBJ1-1; D unresolved. Trimming pared 5 bases from V and 0 bases from J, leaving 10 bases between. The CDR3 totals 13 residues. Germline CDR1 reads SQVTM; CDR2 reads ANQGSEA. The CDR3 loop is CSVQGILNTEAFF. In nucleotides, the CDR3 is TGCAGCGTTCAAGGGATATTGAACACTGAAGCTTTCTTT.

The V and J genes are TRBV28 and TRBJ2-5; TRBD2 is a possible D gene (5 bases). The CDR3 length is 14 residues. Germline lookup yields CDR1 MDHEN and CDR2 SYDVKM. V was clipped by 8 bases and J by 0 bases, with 13 bases between them. The CDR3 reads CASSGSGYQETQYF. CDR3 coding DNA: TGTGCCAGCTCGGGAAGCGGCTACCAAGAGACCCAGTACTTC.

This clonotype was seen only a few times. V usage is TRBV4-1 and J usage is TRBJ2-2; 8 positions match TRBD1. CDR1 is MGHRA, CDR2 YSYEKL, per germline. The ends lost 1 base at V and 7 bases at J; junction bases unmatched: 8. The CDR3 is 16 amino acids. CDR3 DNA sequence: TGCGCCAGCAGCCAAGGACAGGGGTTGTTAATCGGGGAGCTGTTTTTT. Its protein is CASSQGQGLLIGELFF.

This clonotype was counted ten times or more. This chain links TRBV5-8 with TRBJ1-1; D not resolved. The germline V gene encodes CDR1 SGHTS and CDR2 YDEGEE. CDR3 length: 15 amino acids. Trimming cost V 0 bases and J 0 bases, with 9 bases left between them. CDR3 region: CASSLGLSLNTEAFF. DNA of the CDR3: TGTGCCAGCAGCTTGGGTCTATCCCTGAACACTGAAGCTTTCTTT.

This clonotype is labeled medium-sized (0.01 to 0.1%). The genes are TRBV7-2 and TRBJ2-5; 7 nucleotides align to TRBD2. Germline CDR1 and CDR2: SGHTA and FQGNSA. Trimming took 8 bases from V and 3 from J; bases not matched to a gene: 12. There are 15 residues in the CDR3. The CDR3 nucleotides are TGTGCCAGCCGCTCCCCTCTAGCGGAGAAAGAGACCCAGTACTTC. Amino acid sequence: CASRSPLAEKETQYF. Drawing the rest from reference TRBV7-2 and TRBJ2-5, the complete variable domain is GAGVSQSPSNKVTEKGKDVELRCDPISGHTALYWYRQSLGQGLEFLIYFQGNSAPDKSGLPSDRFSAERTGGSVSTLTIQRTQQEDSAVYLCASRSPLAEKETQYFGPGTRLLVL.

This clonotype was recorded at least ten times. The V and J genes are TRBV12-3 or TRBV12-4 and TRBJ1-2; 8 bases map to TRBD1. The CDR3 length is 15 residues. The V gene end was trimmed by 7 bases and the J gene end by 5 bases; junction bases not matched to a gene: 12. The CDR3 DNA reads TGTGCCAGCACGCTCACAGGACAGGGTGTTTATGGCTACACCTTC. Translated: CASTLTGQGVYGYTF.

The chain is built from TRBV29-1 and TRBJ2-4; 9 positions agree with TRBD1. V shed 6 bases, J shed 13 bases, and the junction held 13 bases outside the gene matches. Germline V gene lookup returns CDR1 SQVTM and CDR2 ANQGSEA. The CDR3 runs 13 residues. CDR3 nucleotides: TGCAGCGTGGATACCGGGACAGGGCTTACCCAGTACTTC. This gives the protein CSVDTGTGLTQYF.

Many counts were recorded for this clonotype. This sequence joins TRBV6-2 or TRBV6-3 and TRBJ2-5, with D hard to call. This CDR3 is 15 amino acids long. The V gene lost 2 bases and the J gene lost 2 bases, with 12 bases spanning the gap. Germline CDR1 is MNHEY and CDR2 is SVGEGT. This CDR3 is CASSYRKGPQETQYF. DNA for the CDR3: TGTGCCAGCAGTTACCGGAAAGGACCACAAGAGACCCAGTACTTC.

The chain links TRBV7-9 to TRBJ2-7; 8 nucleotides match TRBD1. The CDR3 is 12 residues long. Germline V gene sequence: CDR1 SEHNR, CDR2 FQNEAQ (reference sequence). J gave up 10 bases and V 4 bases, and 6 bases lay outside the gene matches. CDR3 sequence: CASSSGQGFQYF. The CDR3 coding sequence is TGTGCCAGCAGCTCTGGACAGGGTTTCCAGTACTTC.

This clonotype was found many times. CDR3 bases: TGTGCCAGCAGCTTATCAGCGAACACTGAAGCTTTCTTT. This gives the protein CASSLSANTEAFF. The V and J genes are TRBV7-3 and TRBJ1-1; D call uncertain. Germline V lookup: CDR1 SGHTA, CDR2 FQGTGA. Trimming left V 2 bases short and J 1 base short, with 5 bases between. This CDR3 is 13 amino acids long.

This clonotype was seen more than once but under ten times. The chain is built from TRBV9 and TRBJ2-5; 8 nucleotides agree with TRBD1. The germline V gene has CDR1 SGDLS and CDR2 YYNGEE. The CDR3 has 15 amino acids. Trimming took 4 bases from V and 7 from J; bases not matched to a gene: 12. The CDR3 region is CASSPWTGPGGTQYF. The CDR3 region has the DNA TGTGCCAGCAGCCCCTGGACAGGGCCGGGCGGGACCCAGTACTTC.

This clonotype was recorded a few times. The genes are TRBV15 and TRBJ1-3; D remains unclear. The V end lost 4 bases, the J end lost 0 bases, and 13 bases lay between the germline ends. Germline V gene data show CDR1 as LNHNV and CDR2 as YYDKDF (reference sequence). This CDR3 is built from 16 residues. CDR3 in DNA: TGTGCCACCAGCACCCCACAAGAAGGCTCTGGAAACACCATATATTTT. Amino acid sequence: CATSTPQEGSGNTIYF.

This clonotype was observed many times. The chain has TRBV20-1 and TRBJ1-6; a possible D gene is TRBD1 (5 bases). Trimming removed 1 base at V and 7 bases at J, with 11 bases between. CDR3 size: 14 residues. Germline CDR1 is DFQATT and CDR2 is SNEGSKA (reference sequence). CDR3 bases: TGCAGTGCTAGAGTCCCGGGACCGAATTCACCCCTCCACTTT. It translates to CSARVPGPNSPLHF.

At least ten counts were recorded for this clonotype. The genes are TRBV20-1 and TRBJ2-1, with TRBD2 identical over 8 bases. CDR3 length: 18 amino acids. Germline lookup yields CDR1 DFQATT and CDR2 SNEGSKA (reference sequence). J gave up 0 bases and V 6 bases, and 16 bases lay outside the gene matches. CDR3 DNA: TGCAGTGCCCATTCCCCGGCCGGGAGGGGGATCTCCTACAATGAGCAGTTCTTC. The encoded protein is CSAHSPAGRGISYNEQFF.

For this clonotype: A much larger clone is a single base away; this may be a read error. This rearrangement joins TRBV20-1 to TRBJ2-7; D is perhaps TRBD2 (6 bases). The germline gives CDR1 DFQATT, CDR2 SNEGSKA (reference sequence). The CDR3 runs to 15 residues. CDR3 sequence: CSARDVTGVAYEQCF. The CDR3 nucleotides read TGCAGTGCTAGAGATGTGACGGGGGTCGCCTACGAGCAGTGCTTC.

Many counts were recorded for this clonotype. The CDR3 DNA follows: TGCGCCAGCAGCCAACCCACAGGGGACTTATCCTACAATGAGCAGTTCTTC. Amino acid sequence: CASSQPTGDLSYNEQFF. The rearrangement links TRBV4-1 to TRBJ2-1; the D gene is possibly TRBD1 (7 bases). CDR1 is MGHRA and CDR2 is YSYEKL in the germline V gene. CDR3 length equals 17 residues. V was clipped by 2 bases and J by 1 base, with 15 bases between them.

This clonotype showed up just once. The CDR3 bases are TGTGCCACCGGACTAGCGGGGGGCTCCTACGAGCAGTACTTC. Amino acids: CATGLAGGSYEQYF. This sequence joins TRBV19 and TRBJ2-7, with 14 bases that match TRBD2. Germline trimming cut 10 bases from V and 0 bases from J; bases unmatched to any gene: 2. This CDR3 contains 14 residues. Germline V gene data show CDR1 as LNHDA and CDR2 as SQIVND (reference sequence). The variable domain in full, completed from reference TRBV19 and TRBJ2-7, reads DGGITQSPKYLFRKEGQNVTLSCEQNLNHDAMYWYRQDPGQGLRLIYYSQIVNDFQKGDIAEGYSVSREKKESFPLTVTSAQKNPTAFYLCATGLAGGSYEQYFGPGTRLTVT.

This clonotype occurred many times. The V and J genes are TRBV2 and TRBJ1-5; D remains unclear. Germline assignment: CDR1 SNHLY and CDR2 FYNNEI. This CDR3 spans 11 amino acids. With 1 base removed from V and 16 bases from J, the gap between germline ends came to 11 bases. The DNA of the CDR3 is TGTGCCAGCAGTGAAGGGGCAGTACAACATTTT. It codes for CASSEGAVQHF.

This clonotype has at least ten counts. The rearrangement joins TRBV4-2 to TRBJ2-5; TRBD2 agrees at 10 bases. This CDR3 region has 16 residues. V gave up 0 bases and J gave up 1 base; unmatched junction bases: 2. Germline V gene lookup returns CDR1 LGHNA and CDR2 YNFKEQ. The CDR3 nucleotides read TGTGCCAGCAGCCAAGAAACTAGCGGGGTCCAAGAGACCCAGTACTTC. This encodes CASSQETSGVQETQYF.

This clonotype was seen at least ten times. V is TRBV28 and J is TRBJ1-2, with 7 bases that match TRBD1. CDR1 is MDHEN, CDR2 SYDVKM, per germline. The CDR3 runs 13 residues. J lost 7 bases, V lost 5 bases, and 7 bases had no gene match. The CDR3 loop reads CASSTRTGSGYTF. The CDR3 DNA follows: TGTGCCAGCAGTACCCGGACAGGATCTGGCTACACCTTC.